This T cell receptor (beta chain) was documented in a study of cytomegalovirus exposure and HLA in healthy donors. PCR involved 60 Vbeta and 13 Jbeta primers. The method was immunoSEQ multiplex PCR; TCRdb's version includes in-frame clones alone and lacks a portion of them. This sample carries 130,000 or so clones, roughly 80% of them seen once, and the ten largest clones take more than 0.95%. The study, taken as a whole, reports: Common viral pathogens seemed, in a later analysis, to connect with several of the most significant clusters. The listing of 150 to 200 TCR beta chains classed them as cytomegalovirus-associated.

In regard to this clone: Its antigen is as yet unknown.

The CDR3 is 13 residues long. The V end lost 4 bases, the J end lost 7 bases, and 11 bases lay between the germline ends. CDR1 SGHVS and CDR2 FNYEAQ come from the germline V gene. This receptor was identified in a man aged 45 to 65 in good health and CMV-seronegative. The V call is TRBV7-6, the J call TRBJ2-1; a possible D gene is TRBD2 (5 bases). Sequencing was performed on PBMCs. The CDR3 sequence is CASSSTSGNEQFF. CDR3 nucleotides: TGTGCCAGCAGCTCAACTAGTGGTAATGAGCAGTTCTTC.